The 10 T cell receptor beta chains listed next were all sequenced from one sample in a study of T cells in localized non-small cell lung cancer. Clones were sequenced by immunoSEQ multiplex PCR, and TCRdb holds only the in-frame ones, with some missing. The data show more than 45,000 clones, approximately 90% seen once. This material consisted of PBMCs, taken before any cancer treatment. These receptors were collected from a man aged 40 to 70 with stage II lung adenocarcinoma.

The V call is TRBV9, the J call TRBJ2-6, with 9 positions matching TRBD1. After removal of 3 bases from V and 1 base from J, the junction contained 8 bases not matched to a gene. Germline loops: CDR1 SGDLS, CDR2 YYNGEE. This CDR3 is built from 18 residues. The chain's CDR3 is CASSDHRGRRSGANVLTF. CDR3 DNA sequence: TGTGCCAGCAGCGACCACAGGGGGCGGAGGTCTGGGGCCAACGTCCTGACTTTC.

J is TRBJ2-3 and V is TRBV30; 11 bases are a match to TRBD2. CDR1 is GTSNPN, CDR2 SVGIG, per germline (reference sequence). This CDR3 contains 14 residues. J gave up 2 bases and V 4 bases, and 2 bases lay outside the gene matches. The CDR3 sequence: CAWNSGGVTDTQYF. The CDR3, as DNA: TGTGCCTGGAATAGCGGGGGGGTCACAGATACGCAGTATTTT.

V gene TRBV4-1 combines with J gene TRBJ2-3; 10 positions agree with TRBD1. There are 15 residues in the CDR3. Trimming took 3 bases from V and 5 from J; bases not matched to a gene: 5. Germline CDR1 MGHRA, CDR2 YSYEKL. In DNA, the CDR3 is TGCGCCAGCAGCCAGACAGGGGGCCAAGGAGATACGCAGTATTTT. Translating gives CASSQTGGQGDTQYF.

The chain is built from TRBV19 and TRBJ1-3; TRBD1 agrees at 7 bases. The trim removed 4 bases at V and 2 bases at J, leaving 5 bases unmatched. The CDR3 length is 15 residues. The V gene's germline CDR1 is LNHDA and CDR2 SQIVND (reference sequence). CDR3 DNA: TGTGCCAGTAGTACCGGACAGGACGCTGGAAACACCATATATTTT. This codes for CASSTGQDAGNTIYF.

The V call is TRBV6-1, the J call TRBJ1-5, with TRBD1 as a possible D gene (5 bases). CDR1 is MNHNS, CDR2 SASEGT, per germline. Trimming removed 2 bases at V and 4 bases at J, with 9 bases between. The CDR3 is 14 amino acids. The CDR3 region is CASSEYGGNQPQHF. The CDR3 DNA reads as TGTGCCAGCAGTGAATACGGGGGAAATCAGCCCCAGCATTTT.

This clone appeared a single time. The rearrangement links TRBV29-1 to TRBJ2-7; TRBD1 matches at 7 bases. Germline CDR1 and CDR2: SQVTM and ANQGSEA. Germline trimming cut 7 bases from V and 0 bases from J; bases unmatched to any gene: 9. This CDR3 comprises 14 residues. The CDR3 sequence is CSAGTAIDSYEQYF. The CDR3 DNA reads as TGCAGCGCTGGGACAGCTATCGACTCCTACGAGCAGTACTTC.

The gene calls are TRBV2 and TRBJ1-5, with D unresolved. The CDR3 covers 12 residues. Looked up from germline, CDR1 is SNHLY and CDR2 is FYNNEI. Deletions cut 3 bases from V and 3 bases from J, with 3 bases between. The CDR3 is CASSDYNQPQHF. CDR3 nucleotide sequence: TGTGCCAGCAGTGATTACAATCAGCCCCAGCATTTT.

The chain recombines TRBV4-1 with TRBJ2-2; perhaps TRBD1 as D (6 bases). CDR1 is MGHRA and CDR2 is YSYEKL in the germline V gene. Trimming took off 1 base at V and 5 bases at J, with 14 bases between the two ends. This CDR3 region has 16 residues. In nucleotides, the CDR3 is TGCGCCAGCAGCCAAGTATCAGGGGCCCATACCGGGGAGCTGTTTTTT. This gives the protein CASSQVSGAHTGELFF.

The gene calls are TRBV28 and TRBJ2-7, with 9 bases that match TRBD1. The CDR3 covers 15 residues. With V trimmed by 5 bases and J by 0 bases, 5 bases remained unmatched. Germline values: CDR1 MDHEN, CDR2 SYDVKM. The DNA for the CDR3 is TGTGCCAGCAGTCTCGGACAGGGGAGCTCCTACGAGCAGTACGTC. Amino acid sequence: CASSLGQGSSYEQYV.

The V and J genes are TRBV5-1 and TRBJ2-2; weak D call: TRBD1 (6 bases). Between the trimmed V and J ends, which lost 2 bases and 4 bases, there was a span of 9 bases. The CDR3 loop spans 14 amino acids. CDR1 is SGHRS and CDR2 is YFSETQ in the germline V gene. CDR3 bases: TGCGCCAGCAGCTTCCGACAGGCCACCGGGGAGCTGTTTTTT. This encodes CASSFRQATGELFF.